Described below is a single T cell receptor (beta chain) sequence and its context. This specimen belongs to a study of blood T cell repertoires in COVID-19. The overall study: COVID-19 samples collected from the United States, Italy and Spain covered acute and convalescent phases. Sample material is recorded as cDNA or gDNA derived from T cells, B-cell-depleted T cells, or PBMCs.

The data were produced by immunoSEQ multiplex PCR, yet TCRdb's version contains in-frame clones alone and is incomplete. The table records about 170,000 clones, approximately 86% of them present only once. Sequenced input: peripheral blood. This receptor was obtained from a woman of 80 years or more with COVID-19, enrolled during active disease.

CDR3 in DNA: TGTGCCAGCAGCCCGGGACTAGCGGGGGGCGGGGAGACCCAGTACTTC. It translates to CASSPGLAGGGETQYF. This chain uses TRBV5-4 with TRBJ2-5; TRBD2 agrees at 15 bases. The CDR3 length is 16 residues. CDR1 and CDR2 from the germline V gene are SGHNT and YYREEE (reference sequence). Trimming cost V 4 bases and J 5 bases; bases outside gene matches: 6.